What follows are 11 T cell receptor beta chains derived from one specimen sequenced in a study of cytomegalovirus exposure and HLA in healthy donors. Vbeta (60) and Jbeta (13) primers were used in the PCR. The protocol was immunoSEQ multiplex PCR, while the TCRdb copy is restricted to in-frame clones and leaves out a portion. This sample has 150,000 to 180,000 clones; around 84% occur once, and the top ten carry 4.5% to 7%. The sequenced sample consisted of PBMCs. These receptors were collected from a woman in her thirties or forties in good health and CMV-seropositive.

There are a few counts of this clone. The V gene is TRBV15, the J gene TRBJ1-3; D is unresolved. The CDR3 is 15 residues long. The germline gives CDR1 LNHNV, CDR2 YYDKDF (reference sequence). V was clipped by 5 bases and J by 0 bases, with 11 bases between them. The CDR3 region is CATSGRHFSGNTIYF. The CDR3, as DNA: TGTGCCACCAGCGGAAGACACTTCTCTGGAAACACCATATATTTT.

Of note for this clone: Within the sample, other DNA sequences also encode this same CDR3. The V call is TRBV6-5, the J call TRBJ1-4, with D tentatively TRBD1 (6 bases). The germline V gene has CDR1 MNHEY and CDR2 SVGAGI. Trimming removed 6 bases at V and 0 bases at J, with 8 bases between. This CDR3 contains 14 residues. This CDR3 reads CASSRTATNEKLFF. The DNA of the CDR3 is TGTGCCAGCAGCCGGACAGCAACTAATGAAAAACTGTTTTTT.

The table lists this clone with a few counts. The genes are TRBV9 and TRBJ2-5; 7 nucleotides match TRBD2. V dropped 2 bases and J dropped 4; count of bases not matched to a gene: 8. The CDR3 runs 15 residues. The germline gives CDR1 SGDLS, CDR2 YYNGEE. The CDR3 is CASSVDRLAGETQYF. CDR3 coding DNA: TGTGCCAGCAGCGTGGATCGACTAGCCGGAGAGACCCAGTACTTC.

The rearrangement joins TRBV13 to TRBJ1-1, with 8 bases matching TRBD1. The CDR3 is 15 residues long. Germline CDR1 and CDR2: PRHDT and FYEKMQ (reference sequence). Trimming cost V 0 bases and J 1 base; bases outside gene matches: 1. CDR3 region: CASSLGGQGNTEAFF. The CDR3 nucleotides are TGTGCCAGCAGCTTAGGAGGACAGGGGAACACTGAAGCTTTCTTT.

This clone has more than one count but fewer than ten. This chain uses TRBV5-1 with TRBJ2-6; the D gene is possibly TRBD2 (6 bases). With 0 bases removed from V and 0 bases from J, the gap between germline ends came to 13 bases. CDR1 is SGHRS, CDR2 YFSETQ, per germline. The CDR3 has 18 residues. CDR3 in amino acids: CASSLVWRGGSGANVLTF. The CDR3, as DNA: TGCGCCAGCAGCTTGGTTTGGCGGGGAGGCTCTGGGGCCAACGTCCTGACTTTC.

The chain employs TRBV27 and TRBJ2-1; 8 bases align to TRBD2. The CDR3 sequence is 18 residues long. J was trimmed by 4 bases and V by 1 base; bases with no gene match: 12. CDR1 and CDR2 from the germline V gene are MNHEY and SMNVEV (reference sequence). CDR3 protein: CASSLFRLAGGRYNEQFF. Written as DNA, the CDR3 is TGTGCCAGCAGTTTATTTAGATTGGCGGGAGGCCGATACAATGAGCAGTTCTTC.

The CDR3 region has the DNA TGTGCCAGCAGCTTAGAAGGGGGGGCTCGTAATGAGCAGTTCTTC. Translation gives CASSLEGGARNEQFF. V usage is TRBV11-2 and J usage is TRBJ2-1; possibly TRBD2 for D (7 bases). The CDR3 spans 15 residues. V was shortened by 0 bases and J by 7 bases, with 13 bases between the two germline ends. The germline CDR1 and CDR2 sequences are SGHAT and FQNNGV.

This chain joins TRBV5-1 and TRBJ1-3; D gene unclear. CDR1 is SGHRS and CDR2 is YFSETQ in the germline V gene. Deletions cut 4 bases from V and 0 bases from J, with 20 bases between. There are 18 residues in the CDR3. In DNA form, the CDR3 reads TGCGCCAGCAGCCCAGCCCGGATGGCCCCAGGCTCTGGAAACACCATATATTTT. Residues: CASSPARMAPGSGNTIYF. Full variable domain (outside the CDR3, taken from reference TRBV5-1 and TRBJ1-3): KAGVTQTPRYLIKTRGQQVTLSCSPISGHRSVSWYQQTPGQGLQFLFEYFSETQRNKGNFPGRFSGRQFSNSRSEMNVSTLELGDSALYLCASSPARMAPGSGNTIYFGEGSWLTVV.

The chain joins TRBV7-9 to TRBJ2-7; 7 bases match TRBD2. V lost 5 bases and J lost 5; bases outside the gene matches: 15. The CDR3 has 16 residues. The germline V gene encodes CDR1 SEHNR and CDR2 FQNEAQ (reference sequence). The CDR3 bases are TGTGCCAGCAGCCGCTCTGGGGGGGGACTGGGGCACGAGCAGTACTTC. It is translated as CASSRSGGGLGHEQYF.

The chain combines TRBV28 with TRBJ2-5; TRBD2 might be the D (6 bases). V lost 5 bases and J 11 bases, leaving 24 bases between the germline ends. The germline gives CDR1 MDHEN, CDR2 SYDVKM. This CDR3 comprises 15 residues. CDR3 in DNA: TGTGCCAGCAGTCTCCCCGGACCCGTAACGGGAGAGCAGTACTTC. Its translation is CASSLPGPVTGEQYF.

This clone was seen once. The chain has TRBV5-1 and TRBJ2-2; possible D gene TRBD2, 6 bases. V gave up 3 bases and J gave up 5 bases, with 14 bases separating them. The germline CDR1 and CDR2 sequences are SGHRS and YFSETQ. The CDR3 spans 15 residues. CDR3 bases: TGCGCCAGCAGCTCCTCCGGGACTCATACCGGGGAGCTGTTTTTT. It translates to CASSSSGTHTGELFF.